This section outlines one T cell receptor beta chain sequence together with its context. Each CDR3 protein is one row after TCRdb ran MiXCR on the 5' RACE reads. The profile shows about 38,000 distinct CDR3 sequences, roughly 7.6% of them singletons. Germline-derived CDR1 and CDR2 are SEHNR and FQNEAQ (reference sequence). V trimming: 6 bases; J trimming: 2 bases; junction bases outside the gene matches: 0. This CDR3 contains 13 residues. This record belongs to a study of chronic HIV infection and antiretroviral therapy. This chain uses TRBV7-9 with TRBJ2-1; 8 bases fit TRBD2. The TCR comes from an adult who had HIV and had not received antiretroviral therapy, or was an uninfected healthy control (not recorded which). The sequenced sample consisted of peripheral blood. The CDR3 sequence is CASSSGAYNEQFF. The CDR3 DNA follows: TGTGCCAGCAGTAGCGGGGCCTACAATGAGCAGTTCTTC.